This T cell receptor beta chain is drawn from a study of blood T cells in healthy people across ages. The authors ran a second PCR of 7 to 11 cycles using a sample-barcoded 5' primer and a J-beta primer mix. TCRdb fed the 5' RACE reads into MiXCR, producing one record per CDR3 protein. The sample lists some 920,000 distinct CDR3 sequences, around 54% occurring once. V was cut by 4 bases and J by 2 bases, with 10 bases left in between. CDR1 and CDR2 from the germline V gene are GTSNPN and SVGIG (reference sequence). The CDR3 sequence is 13 residues long. Sequenced: blood. The receptor comes from an older woman in good health. This chain connects TRBV30 to TRBJ2-3; TRBD1 is a possible D gene (6 bases). CDR3 sequence: CAWTRGYTDTQYF. The CDR3 bases are TGTGCCTGGACCAGGGGATACACAGATACGCAGTATTTT.